One and the same sample provided the 5 T cell receptor beta chains below, sequenced in a study of blood T cell repertoires in COVID-19. Method: immunoSEQ multiplex PCR; TCRdb's copy keeps in-frame clones and lacks some. The sample carries 210,000 or so clones, 70% to 90% recorded once. Sample: peripheral blood. Receptors were obtained from a man between 18 and 35 years old with active or convalescent COVID-19.

The rearrangement uses TRBV9 and TRBJ2-1; perhaps TRBD1 as D (5 bases). The V end was cut by 0 bases, the J end by 2 bases, with 6 bases between. The germline CDR1 and CDR2 sequences are SGDLS and YYNGEE. The CDR3 has 14 residues. The CDR3 loop reads CASSVGTTYNEQFF. The DNA of the CDR3 is TGTGCCAGCAGCGTAGGGACAACCTACAATGAGCAGTTCTTC.

This chain uses TRBV7-3 with TRBJ2-1; TRBD2 is a possible D gene (6 bases). Trimming left V 5 bases short and J 2 bases short, with 10 bases between. CDR3 length: 14 residues. From germline, CDR1 is SGHTA and CDR2 FQGTGA. The CDR3 coding sequence is TGTGCCAGCAGCCGCGGAGGGGCCTACAATGAGCAGTTCTTC. Protein sequence: CASSRGGAYNEQFF.

The gene calls are TRBV19 and TRBJ2-5, with a weak D call TRBD2 (5 bases). Trimming took 7 bases from V and 5 from J, leaving 20 bases between them. The CDR3 loop spans 15 amino acids. Germline CDR1 LNHDA, CDR2 SQIVND (reference sequence). CDR3: CASMDGAGARETQYF. CDR3 nucleotide sequence: TGTGCCAGTATGGATGGCGCGGGCGCGAGGGAGACCCAGTACTTC.

As for this clone: An end of the junction does not agree with germline; a read error may underlie this. The genes are TRBV2 and TRBJ1-3, with unresolved D. The V gene's germline CDR1 is SNHLY and CDR2 FYNNEI. The CDR3 spans 18 residues. CDR3 nucleotides: TGTGCCGGCAGGCCTCCGGGAGAACAAGTCAGATCTGGAAACACCATATATTTT. Its translation is CAGRPPGEQVRSGNTIYF.

As DNA, the CDR3 is TGCGCCACCTCGACGGGGTATAATTCACCCCTCCACTTT. It translates to CATSTGYNSPLHF. The chain links TRBV10-1 to TRBJ1-6; D ambiguous. Per the germline V gene, CDR1 is WNHNN and CDR2 is SYGVQD (reference sequence). V lost 10 bases and J 4 bases, leaving 11 bases between the germline ends. This CDR3 spans 13 amino acids.